This T cell receptor beta chain was sequenced during a study of CD8 T cells in ankylosing spondylitis (TCRdb year 2017). Turning to the overall study: The study profiled T cell receptor beta repertoires in healthy donors and ankylosing spondylitis patients to find disease-linked TCR variants. The full study cohort comprised some 27 ankylosing spondylitis patients and roughly 100 healthy donors. Samples of peripheral blood were taken, and for ankylosing spondylitis patients, synovial fluid was collected as well. Findings and caveats that apply to the study as a whole: Some motif variants were previously reported in synovial fluid and blood of reactive arthritis patients, suggesting common disease-initiation mechanisms. Significant enrichment of the disease-linked clones was reported in matched synovial fluid samples from ankylosing spondylitis patients. Blood from ankylosing spondylitis patients appeared to be characterized by a TCR beta motif composed of several highly homologous amino acid variants. The disease-linked clones showed a CD8+ phenotype and occurred at relatively low frequencies in peripheral blood.

The germline V gene encodes CDR1 SGHDN and CDR2 FVKESK. The V end loses 1 base and the J end loses 6 bases, and a stretch of 6 bases separates them. From cysteine to phenylalanine, the CDR3 is 13 amino acids long. Just CDR3 DNA is preserved here, 39 bases in frame from base 1. Sequencing was carried out with an Illumina HiSeq 2500. Quantitative 5'-RACE with molecular barcodes was used to prepare TCR beta libraries. As for how the authors treated the data: To identify disease-linked TCR variants, a new computational method was used, one built on a probabilistic model of VDJ rearrangement. Through fastp at Q25 and MiXCR, TCRdb rebuilt clones from the public reads, retaining in-frame beta chains. Every distinct CDR3 protein forms one entry, paired with its most common genes and DNA. TCRdb's processing, not the authors' own work, is the source of the V and J calls. In this sample the table shows 200,000 to 250,000 distinct CDR3 sequences, around 7.9% of which occur a single time. The ten top clones hold 13% to 15% of the sample.

This clonotype was detected ten times or more. Its recognized antigen is unknown. No base quality values were provided; no much bigger clone lies one nucleotide off. In this chain, TRBV14 is recombined with TRBJ2-2; the D gene remains uncertain. This receptor was taken from a male donor with ankylosing spondylitis. The specimen sequenced was blood, either unsorted or a sorted T cell fraction (not recorded which). The CDR3 protein sequence reads: CASSQGWPGELFF. DNA sequence: TGTGCCAGCAGCCAAGGGTGGCCCGGGGAGCTGTTTTTT.